A single sample is the source of the 26 T cell receptor beta chains below, sequenced in a study of regulatory and conventional T cells in RAG deficiency. Libraries were prepared by immunoSEQ multiplex PCR; TCRdb keeps only in-frame clonotypes and omits some of them. This sample has approximately 12,000 clones; approximately 93% occur once, and the top ten carry roughly 1.5%. The sorted regulatory T cells were CD4+, CD25-high and CD127-low, with genomic DNA sequenced. The sample also formed part of further work on regulatory T cells. This second study says: Primers: 52 TRBV forward and 13 TRBJ reverse.

The specimen sequenced was CD127- CD25+ CD4+ Tregs sorted from blood. Receptors were obtained from a human donor in good health.

CDR3 nucleotide sequence: TGTGCCAGCAGTTACGGACAGGGGGCACTCACCGGGGAGCTGTTTTTT. Residues: CASSYGQGALTGELFF. V gene TRBV6-6 combines with J gene TRBJ2-2; 11 positions agree with TRBD1. Germline V gene data show CDR1 as MNHNY and CDR2 as SVGAGI (reference sequence). The ends lost 2 bases at V and 4 bases at J; junction bases unmatched: 3. CDR3 length: 16 residues.

The chain couples TRBV4-2 to TRBJ2-2, with 10 bases identical to TRBD2. The germline CDR1 and CDR2 sequences are LGHNA and YNFKEQ. V dropped 0 bases and J dropped 6; count of bases not matched to a gene: 7. CDR3 length: 17 residues. CDR3 nucleotide sequence: TGTGCCAGCAGCCAAGAACTAGCGGGGATTTGGGCCGGGGAGCTGTTTTTT. This sequence encodes CASSQELAGIWAGELFF.

The rearrangement joins TRBV20-1 to TRBJ1-2, with a tentative D call TRBD1 (5 bases). This CDR3 has 11 amino acids. Trimming removed 6 bases from V and 4 bases from J, with 9 bases in between. From germline, CDR1 is DFQATT and CDR2 SNEGSKA (reference sequence). CDR3 amino acids: CSATATYGYTF. CDR3 nucleotide sequence: TGCAGTGCGACAGCCACCTATGGCTACACCTTC.

The chain has TRBV29-1 and TRBJ1-2; D not resolved. Looked up from germline, CDR1 is SQVTM and CDR2 is ANQGSEA. The CDR3 has 9 residues. V dropped 6 bases and J dropped 7 bases, with 6 bases sitting between them. CDR3 coding DNA: TGCAGCGTAGACACTGGCTACACCTTC. Residues: CSVDTGYTF.

The gene calls are TRBV6-1 and TRBJ2-7, with D possibly TRBD1 on 5 matching bases. CDR1 is MNHNS, CDR2 SASEGT, per germline. Trimming cost V 8 bases and J 4 bases, with 18 bases left between them. This CDR3 region has 14 residues. CDR3 DNA sequence: TGTGCCAGCTCTCCCAGCAGGGTGGGTTACGAGCAGTACTTC. It specifies CASSPSRVGYEQYF.

The J gene is TRBJ1-2, the V gene TRBV15; D is unclear. V was trimmed by 0 bases and J by 8 bases, leaving 10 bases between them. CDR1 and CDR2 (germline): LNHNV, YYDKDF (reference sequence). The CDR3 sequence is 13 residues long. CDR3 amino acids: CATSRDRGYGYTF. In nucleotides, the CDR3 is TGTGCCACCAGCAGAGATAGAGGCTACGGCTACACCTTC.

This CDR3 reads CASSKSLLQGTDTQYF. CDR3 in DNA: TGTGCCAGCAGCAAATCCCTCCTCCAGGGCACAGATACGCAGTATTTT. The chain uses TRBV9 and TRBJ2-3; the D is unclear. CDR3 size: 16 residues. The germline gives CDR1 SGDLS, CDR2 YYNGEE. Trimming cost V 4 bases and J 1 base, with 16 bases left between them.

Here the CDR3 reads CASSSHLDSQDGGYTF. The DNA for the CDR3 is TGTGCCAGCAGTTCCCATCTAGACAGTCAGGACGGTGGCTACACCTTC. The rearrangement uses TRBV27 and TRBJ1-2; possibly TRBD1 for D (5 bases). This CDR3 has 16 amino acids. Germline CDR1 is MNHEY and CDR2 is SMNVEV (reference sequence). Trimming removed 4 bases at V and 7 bases at J, with 22 bases between.

V is TRBV9 and J is TRBJ1-1; weak D call: TRBD1 (5 bases). Germline V lookup: CDR1 SGDLS, CDR2 YYNGEE. Trimming removed 4 bases from V and 3 bases from J, with 10 bases in between. This CDR3 region has 13 residues. CDR3 sequence (DNA): TGTGCCAGCAGCTCCCGGGGGTACACTGAAGCTTTCTTT. It codes for CASSSRGYTEAFF.

The CDR3 nucleotides are TGTGCCAGCAGTGGGACCGGACAGGGGTGGGACGAGCAGTACTTC. It codes for CASSGTGQGWDEQYF. The chain joins TRBV25-1 to TRBJ2-7, with 9 bases matching TRBD1. This CDR3 spans 15 amino acids. Per germline, CDR1 MGHDK and CDR2 SYGVNS. The J segment lost 5 bases and the V segment lost 4 bases, leaving 9 bases of the junction unmatched.

The V gene is TRBV11-2, the J gene TRBJ1-4; D is ambiguous. The germline V and J ends were trimmed by 0 bases and 8 bases, with 16 bases remaining between them. Germline CDR1 and CDR2: SGHAT and FQNNGV. The CDR3 is 16 residues long. CDR3 amino acids: CASSLDLAVSGEKLFF. CDR3 bases: TGTGCCAGCAGCTTAGACTTGGCAGTTTCGGGGGAAAAACTGTTTTTT.

The J gene is TRBJ2-6, the V gene TRBV27; 8 nucleotides line up with TRBD1. V lost 9 bases and J lost 0; bases outside the gene matches: 10. Looked up from germline, CDR1 is MNHEY and CDR2 is SMNVEV (reference sequence). CDR3 length: 17 amino acids. The CDR3 DNA is TGTGCCAGTGCGGACAGGGCCCAAATCTCTGGGGCCAACGTCCTGACTTTC. This encodes CASADRAQISGANVLTF.

The CDR3 loop reads CASSRGLGGAGEAFF. The CDR3 DNA reads TGCGCCAGCAGCCGGGGACTGGGTGGGGCGGGTGAAGCTTTCTTT. The chain uses TRBV5-1 and TRBJ1-1; maybe TRBD1 (5 bases). Trimming cost V 4 bases and J 7 bases, with 20 bases left between them. The CDR3 runs 15 residues. Germline values: CDR1 SGHRS, CDR2 YFSETQ.

This chain uses TRBV11-2 with TRBJ2-5; D might be TRBD1 (6 bases). The length of the CDR3 is 18 residues. Germline V CDR1 and CDR2: SGHAT, FQNNGV. V lost 3 bases, J lost 5 bases, and 25 bases lay in between. As DNA, the CDR3 is TGTGCCAGCAGCTTTACTCTCGGGACAACCTTTACCCCCGAGACCCAGTACTTC. Amino acids: CASSFTLGTTFTPETQYF.

The V and J genes are TRBV12-5 and TRBJ2-4, with a weak D call TRBD1 (6 bases). Deletions cut 5 bases from V and 7 bases from J, with 21 bases between. Germline-derived CDR1 and CDR2 are LGHNT and FRNRAP. The CDR3 is made up of 16 amino acids. The CDR3 spells CASGVLTTGIWNIQYF. The CDR3 nucleotides are TGTGCTAGTGGTGTCCTCACTACAGGGATTTGGAACATTCAGTACTTC.

The chain carries TRBV7-3 and TRBJ1-1; D is uncertain. The germline CDR1 and CDR2 sequences are SGHTA and FQGTGA. V lost 2 bases to trimming and J lost 7 bases, with 14 bases between them. The CDR3 is 14 amino acids. The DNA for the CDR3 is TGTGCCAGCAGCTTAGGTCCGGAGGGCCGTGAAGCTTTCTTT. Encoded protein: CASSLGPEGREAFF.

Written as DNA, the CDR3 is TGTGCCTGGTCACGGGGTTACTCTGGAAACACCATATATTTT. Its protein is CAWSRGYSGNTIYF. The gene calls are TRBV30 and TRBJ1-3; D is ambiguous. Germline V lookup: CDR1 GTSNPN, CDR2 SVGIG (reference sequence). The CDR3 contains 14 residues. Trimming removed 5 bases from V and 0 bases from J, with 11 bases in between.

As for this clone: Its ends do not fully match the called genes, so a read error is possible. Other DNA variants within this sample encode the same CDR3. V and J are TRBV18 and TRBJ1-6; perhaps TRBD1 as D (5 bases). The CDR3 length is 15 residues. CDR1 is KGHSH, CDR2 LQKENI, per germline. This chain's CDR3 is CASSPPNGGDSPLHF. The CDR3 nucleotides read TGTGCCAGCTCACCACCGAACGGGGGGGATTCCCCCCTCCACTTT.

V usage is TRBV11-1 and J usage is TRBJ2-3; 7 nucleotides agree with TRBD1. The CDR3 is 16 residues long. V was clipped by 5 bases and J by 7 bases; unmatched bases: 15. Germline CDR1 and CDR2: SGHAT and FQDESV (reference sequence). This CDR3 is CASSPWTGGPTYTQYF. CDR3 sequence (DNA): TGTGCCAGCAGCCCTTGGACAGGCGGACCGACTTATACGCAGTATTTT.

The rearrangement links TRBV29-1 to TRBJ2-2; D might be TRBD1 (8 bases). V lost 7 bases, J lost 1 base, and 13 bases lay in between. The CDR3 sequence is 14 residues long. CDR1 is SQVTM, CDR2 ANQGSEA, per germline. The CDR3 here is CSAYRGGNTGELFF. The CDR3 nucleotides are TGCAGCGCCTACAGGGGGGGGAACACCGGGGAGCTGTTTTTT.

CDR3 region: CASSLDGGPVGEQFF. CDR3 nucleotide sequence: TGTGCCAGCAGCCTCGACGGGGGGCCGGTCGGTGAGCAGTTCTTC. This chain uses TRBV6-5 with TRBJ2-1, with D possibly TRBD2 on 7 matching bases. The V gene's germline CDR1 is MNHEY and CDR2 SVGAGI. Trimming pared 6 bases from V and 9 bases from J, leaving 21 bases between. The CDR3 has 15 residues.

The chain has TRBV10-3 and TRBJ2-2; D not resolved. The V end lost 3 bases, the J end lost 16 bases, and 15 bases lay between the germline ends. The CDR3 runs to 12 residues. Germline V gene data show CDR1 as ENHRY and CDR2 as SYGVKD. Here the CDR3 reads CAISDLAATKFF. CDR3 in DNA: TGTGCCATCAGTGACCTCGCAGCGACGAAGTTTTTT.

On this clone: Other DNA sequences in the same sample also yield this CDR3. The chain recombines TRBV18 with TRBJ1-6; no firm D call. The germline gives CDR1 KGHSH, CDR2 LQKENI. The CDR3 totals 14 residues. Trimming took 4 bases from V and 13 from J, leaving 17 bases between them. The CDR3 protein is CASSLRVDSSPLHF. In DNA, the CDR3 is TGTGCCAGCTCACTCCGGGTCGATTCTTCCCCCCTCCACTTT.

A note on this clone: An end of the junction does not agree with germline; a read error may underlie this. The CDR3 sequence is CAGSYGQGGNQPQHF. The DNA for the CDR3 is TGTGCCGGCAGTTACGGGCAGGGCGGCAATCAGCCCCAGCATTTT. The rearrangement joins TRBV6-6 to TRBJ1-5; a weak D match, TRBD1 (5 bases). The CDR3 contains 15 residues. Germline assignment: CDR1 MNHNY and CDR2 SVGAGI (reference sequence).

The V call is TRBV15, the J call TRBJ1-1, with a tentative D call TRBD1 (5 bases). The CDR3 contains 16 residues. CDR1 and CDR2 (germline): LNHNV, YYDKDF (reference sequence). V shed 0 bases and J shed 1 base, with 12 bases lying between them. CDR3 bases: TGTGCCACCAGCAGAGATTTGTGGCAGGGGAACACTGAAGCTTTCTTT. This codes for CATSRDLWQGNTEAFF.

This sequence joins TRBV29-1 and TRBJ1-2; 9 positions match TRBD1. CDR3 length: 13 residues. J lost 2 bases, V lost 4 bases, and 2 bases had no gene match. Germline V gene lookup returns CDR1 SQVTM and CDR2 ANQGSEA. The CDR3 loop reads CSVAGQGNYGYTF. CDR3 sequence (DNA): TGCAGCGTTGCCGGACAGGGGAACTATGGCTACACCTTC.